This T cell receptor beta chain is from a study of identifying expanded T cells in peripheral blood (dated by TCRdb to the late 2010s). Turning to the overall study: Four technical replicates, made by sequencing separate aliquots from the same pool of genomic DNA, were compared pairwise. The paper's findings and limits, for the study overall: The binomial model flagged around 1.2 differentially abundant clones between technical replicates but 15 to 17 over roughly 2 weeks and about 19 over approximately 4 weeks. Both the number of clones called differentially abundant and the false-positive rate were significantly reduced by the beta-binomial model across all healthy-donor time intervals. The authors expected that biological variance in healthy repertoires might rise further over much longer intervals, such as months to years. Variance in clone template counts between approximately 2-week samples significantly increased with total template count across all healthy donors.

The CDR3 goes from the cysteine to the phenylalanine over 14 residues. The kept DNA is CDR3 alone, 42 bases in frame from the first base. From a lookup of the germline V gene, CDR1 and CDR2 are MNHNS and SASEGT. V is clipped by 6 bases and J by 1 base, and the sequence between their germline boundaries is 12 bases long. No immune events such as infections were documented for the healthy donors during the collection period. To calibrate time-dependent variance in a beta-binomial model of T-cell clone differential abundance, blood repertoires from healthy donors were used as a training cohort. There were roughly 10 healthy donors in the training cohort, of whom 3 were female and 7 were male. The donors were between roughly 29 and 65 years old, with an average age of about 47 years. Obtained from a commercial supplier, whole blood was collected from each healthy donor at three time points set about two weeks apart. For immunosequencing, genomic DNA was extracted from whole blood that had not been sorted.

As concerns this clone: It has no known antigen specificity. Base qualities were left out, and no much larger clone turns up one base away.

TCRbeta CDR3 regions were profiled by bias-controlled multiplex PCR amplification of genomic DNA with the immunoSEQ Assay. From the authors' description of their analysis: To quantify the absolute abundance of each unique TCRbeta CDR3 region, the sequences were collapsed and filtered. Differential abundance was assessed using a binomial (Fisher-equivalent) model and a beta-binomial model in which time-dependent variance fitted from healthy donors was added. Clones with fewer than 5 combined templates were removed, and differential abundance was called for clones with a Benjamini-Hochberg FDR below 0.01. The form v = (b*log(k)+a)^2 was used to model beta-binomial variance as a function of total template count across the two samples. Entries here come from immuneACCESS through TCRdb and include only in-frame sequences with V and J called. Some clones fail to appear in such tables; in the studies checked, an unresolved V gene covers under half of the shortfall, and the cause of the remainder is unknown. That table furnishes V, J and clone size, whereas the DNA furnished D and trimming. The sample includes 70,000 to 95,000 clones, with about nine tenths observed a single time. Clones ranked in the top ten supply roughly 3.9% of the sample.

The receptor chain draws on TRBV6-1 and TRBJ1-1, with an unclear D gene assignment. This sequence originates from a person aged 18 to 70 in good health. The sequencing input was blood. The CDR3 corresponds to CASSPLLGNTEAFF. The DNA sequence reads TGTGCCAGCAGCCCCTTATTAGGGAACACTGAAGCTTTCTTT.